One and the same sample provided the 24 T cell receptor beta chains below, sequenced in a study of metastatic and nonmetastatic thyroid tumors. All patients were untreated before thyroid surgery. TCRdb re-called clones from the PCR reads using MiXCR. This repertoire shows 8,000 to 10,000 clones, approximately 31% found once; its top ten account for approximately 16%. The sample taken for sequencing was adjacent normal tissue. The receptors stem from a female donor with papillary thyroid cancer or a benign thyroid nodule (not recorded which). Some clones in this sample may be carry-over from other donors' samples.

The chain has TRBV7-2 and TRBJ2-7; D is undetermined. CDR1 SGHTA and CDR2 FQGNSA come from the germline V gene. The CDR3 loop spans 13 amino acids. V lost 1 base, J lost 2 bases, and 6 bases lay in between. Here the CDR3 reads CASSLDSAYEQYF. CDR3 nucleotide sequence: TGTGCCAGCAGCTTAGACAGCGCCTACGAGCAGTACTTC.

This clone was observed a handful of times. The chain is built from TRBV11-3 and TRBJ2-7; TRBD2 agrees at 9 bases. The CDR3 extends over 15 amino acids. V lost 1 base and J lost 2; bases outside the gene matches: 3. Germline V gives CDR1 SGHNT, CDR2 YENEEA. CDR3 DNA sequence: TGTGCCAGCAGCTTAGGACTAGCGGTTACCTACGAGCAGTACTTC. Amino acid sequence: CASSLGLAVTYEQYF.

This clone is labeled medium-sized (0.01 to 0.1%). The genes are TRBV12-5 and TRBJ2-2; D tentatively fits TRBD1 or TRBD2 (5 bases each). Germline lookup yields CDR1 LGHNT and CDR2 FRNRAP. The CDR3 length is 14 residues. V lost 1 base and J lost 6, with 9 bases in between. The CDR3 here is CASGLAVGAGELFF. The CDR3 nucleotides read TGTGCTAGTGGTTTGGCGGTGGGGGCCGGGGAGCTGTTTTTT.

The CDR3 DNA reads TGCGCCAGCAGCTCAGACAGTTTAATTTACAATGAGCAGTTCTTC. Translation gives CASSSDSLIYNEQFF. The chain combines TRBV5-1 with TRBJ2-1; a possible D gene is TRBD1 (5 bases). The V end lost 3 bases, the J end lost 4 bases, and 14 bases lay between the germline ends. The CDR3 is made up of 15 amino acids. The germline CDR1 and CDR2 sequences are SGHRS and YFSETQ.

The chain uses TRBV27 and TRBJ1-6; D call uncertain. From germline, CDR1 is MNHEY and CDR2 SMNVEV (reference sequence). CDR3 size: 15 residues. Trimming left V 8 bases short and J 8 bases short, with 19 bases between. The CDR3 reads CASGRLHQLDSPLHF. The CDR3 DNA is TGTGCCAGCGGGCGCCTACATCAGTTGGATTCACCCCTCCACTTT.

The genes are TRBV20-1 and TRBJ2-3; 10 bases map to TRBD2. The germline gives CDR1 DFQATT, CDR2 SNEGSKA (reference sequence). Trimming took 4 bases from V and 6 from J; bases not matched to a gene: 4. The CDR3 totals 13 residues. This CDR3 is CSATSGSSDTQYF. CDR3 DNA: TGCAGTGCTACTAGCGGGAGTTCGGATACGCAGTATTTT.

Concerning this clone itself: One end of the junction fails to match germline, which may point to a read error. V gene TRBV5-1 combines with J gene TRBJ2-1; no reliable D call. The CDR3 length is 15 residues. Germline CDR1 and CDR2: SGHRS and YFSETQ. In nucleotides, the CDR3 is TGTTCCAGCAGCTTGGTGGGATGGAACAACAATGAGCAGTTCTTC. This codes for CSSSLVGWNNNEQFF.

The table lists this clone with a few counts. The chain employs TRBV20-1 and TRBJ1-2; D is ambiguous. This CDR3 contains 9 residues. V lost 3 bases and J lost 8, with 4 bases in between. In germline, CDR1 is DFQATT, CDR2 SNEGSKA (reference sequence). This chain's CDR3 is CSASRGYTF. The CDR3 bases are TGCAGTGCTAGTAGGGGCTACACCTTC.

The chain joins TRBV25-1 to TRBJ1-2; tentatively, D is TRBD1 (6 bases). The CDR3 length is 17 residues. Germline CDR1 is MGHDK and CDR2 is SYGVNS. V was pared by 8 bases and J by 1 base, with 23 bases between. The CDR3 loop reads CASPQCRRGPFNYGYTF. As DNA, the CDR3 is TGTGCCAGCCCCCAATGTCGCAGGGGCCCTTTTAACTATGGCTACACCTTC.

The chain joins TRBV12-3 or TRBV12-4 to TRBJ2-5, with 13 bases identical to TRBD2. The CDR3 consists of 17 residues. The V and J ends lost 6 bases and 3 bases, in that order; junction bases with no gene match: 10. CDR3 protein: CASSPGTSGVEEETQYF. The DNA for the CDR3 is TGTGCCAGCAGCCCAGGGACTAGCGGGGTAGAGGAAGAGACCCAGTACTTC.

The chain is built from TRBV5-1 and TRBJ1-6; 9 bases align to TRBD1. The germline CDR1 and CDR2 sequences are SGHRS and YFSETQ. V lost 4 bases to trimming and J lost 0 bases; unmatched junction nucleotides: 5. The CDR3 totals 17 residues. The CDR3 DNA sequence: TGCGCCAGCAGCACCGGACAGGGGAGCTCCTATAATTCACCCCTCCACTTT. Amino acid sequence: CASSTGQGSSYNSPLHF.

This rearrangement joins TRBV11-3 to TRBJ2-2; D is perhaps TRBD1 (5 bases). Germline CDR1 and CDR2: SGHNT and YENEEA. Trimming pared 5 bases from V and 3 bases from J, leaving 16 bases between. CDR3 length: 16 amino acids. In DNA form, the CDR3 reads TGTGCCAGCAGCCCCATCCGTGGCAGGGACACCGGGGAGCTGTTTTTT. Its protein is CASSPIRGRDTGELFF. Full variable domain (rest looked up from reference TRBV11-3 and TRBJ2-2): EAGVVQSPRYKIIEKKQPVAFWCNPISGHNTLYWYLQNLGQGPELLIRYENEEAVDDSQLPKDRFSAERLKGVDSTLKIQPAELGDSAVYLCASSPIRGRDTGELFFGEGSRLTVL.

A few counts support this clone. J is TRBJ1-2 and V is TRBV7-8; tentative D call: TRBD1 (5 bases). Germline CDR1 reads SGHVS; CDR2 reads FQNEAQ. The CDR3 runs to 14 residues. The V and J ends lost 2 bases and 4 bases respectively, with 11 bases between them. In DNA form, the CDR3 reads TGTGCCAGCAGCTTAAGATCCCAGGGCTATGGCTACACCTTC. It encodes CASSLRSQGYGYTF.

The chain combines TRBV5-1 with TRBJ1-5; no clear D. The ends were cut back, 0 bases at V and 0 bases at J, with 1 base in the middle. From germline, CDR1 is SGHRS and CDR2 YFSETQ. The CDR3 is 13 amino acids. CDR3 sequence: CASSLGSNQPQHF. CDR3 bases: TGCGCCAGCAGCTTGGGTAGCAATCAGCCCCAGCATTTT.

The rearrangement uses TRBV2 and TRBJ2-7, with D unclear. CDR1 is SNHLY, CDR2 FYNNEI, per germline. The CDR3 runs to 10 residues. V shed 6 bases and J shed 1 base, with 1 base lying between them. The CDR3 nucleotides are TGTGCCAGCAGATCCTACGAGCAGTACTTC. It specifies CASRSYEQYF.

The V gene is TRBV5-1, the J gene TRBJ2-7, with D unresolved. Germline V CDR1 and CDR2: SGHRS, YFSETQ. The CDR3 spans 15 residues. V lost 9 bases and J lost 2, with 21 bases in between. CDR3 coding DNA: TGCGCCACCCGGCGTAACAGTGAAACGGCCTACGAGCAGTACTTC. Protein: CATRRNSETAYEQYF. The full variable domain, in which reference TRBV5-1 and TRBJ2-7 provide the parts outside the CDR3, is KAGVTQTPRYLIKTRGQQVTLSCSPISGHRSVSWYQQTPGQGLQFLFEYFSETQRNKGNFPGRFSGRQFSNSRSEMNVSTLELGDSALYLCATRRNSETAYEQYFGPGTRLTVT.

This clone was counted ten times or more. Other DNA sequences of this sample code for an identical CDR3. This chain uses TRBV3-1 with TRBJ2-7; D possibly uses TRBD1 or TRBD2 (5 bases each). The CDR3 sequence is 17 residues long. The germline V and J ends were trimmed by 3 bases and 3 bases, with 21 bases remaining between them. Germline V gene data show CDR1 as LGHDT and CDR2 as YNNKEL (reference sequence). The chain's CDR3 is CASSQRAPGQGIYEQYF. In DNA, the CDR3 is TGTGCCAGCAGCCAGAGGGCCCCGGGGCAGGGTATCTACGAGCAGTACTTC.

This clone has only a few counts. This sequence joins TRBV18 and TRBJ2-5; D may be TRBD1 (6 bases). The J call is doubtful: the DNA matches TRBJ2-1 better. CDR1 and CDR2 (germline): KGHSH, LQKENI. CDR3 length equals 15 residues. The chain's CDR3 is CASSPGGASVREQFF. In DNA, the CDR3 is TGTGCCAGCTCACCAGGGGGCGCGTCTGTTCGGGAGCAGTTCTTC.

This clone is classed as medium-sized. The chain has TRBV20-1 and TRBJ2-3, with 8 bases lining up with TRBD1. This CDR3 region has 15 residues. Germline V CDR1 and CDR2: DFQATT, SNEGSKA (reference sequence). Trimming at V came to 3 bases and at J to 6 bases, leaving 11 bases not matched to a gene. Here the CDR3 DNA reads TGCAGTGCTAGGGATCCAGGGGGCTCATCTGATACGCAGTATTTT. As protein: CSARDPGGSSDTQYF.

This clone has at least ten counts. The chain is built from TRBV27 and TRBJ1-6; D uncertain. Trimming shortened V by 5 bases and J by 8 bases, and 19 bases separated the two germline ends. The CDR3 contains 16 residues. Germline V lookup: CDR1 MNHEY, CDR2 SMNVEV (reference sequence). The CDR3 reads CASSPYGVGLDSPLHF. The CDR3 DNA sequence: TGTGCCAGCAGTCCCTACGGCGTAGGGTTGGATTCACCCCTCCACTTT.

The chain has TRBV20-1 and TRBJ2-7; perhaps D is TRBD1 or TRBD2 (5 bases each). Trimming stripped 5 bases from V and 1 base from J, with 21 bases between. The CDR3 has 16 residues. Germline V gene sequence: CDR1 DFQATT, CDR2 SNEGSKA (reference sequence). In nucleotides, the CDR3 is TGCAGTGCTTATCCGCTAGGGCAGGGAGTATCCTACGAGCAGTACTTC. Translating it yields CSAYPLGQGVSYEQYF.

CDR3 sequence reads: CASGWGNNQPQHF. The CDR3, as DNA: TGTGCCTCCGGGTGGGGGAACAATCAGCCCCAGCATTTT. The chain employs TRBV19 and TRBJ1-5; D may be TRBD1 (5 bases). V lost 11 bases to trimming and J lost 3 bases, with 14 bases between them. The CDR3 totals 13 residues. Per germline, CDR1 LNHDA and CDR2 SQIVND (reference sequence). The whole variable domain, filled in from reference TRBV19 and TRBJ1-5, reads DGGITQSPKYLFRKEGQNVTLSCEQNLNHDAMYWYRQDPGQGLRLIYYSQIVNDFQKGDIAEGYSVSREKKESFPLTVTSAQKNPTAFYLCASGWGNNQPQHFGDGTRLSIL.

Details on this clone: Other DNA sequences within the sample encode an identical CDR3. The chain uses TRBV28 and TRBJ1-2; 9 positions agree with TRBD1. Germline V lookup: CDR1 MDHEN, CDR2 SYDVKM. The V segment lost 2 bases and the J segment 7 bases; nucleotides outside the gene matches: 8. This CDR3 has 15 amino acids. The CDR3 is CASSLGGQGISGYTF. Written as DNA, the CDR3 is TGTGCCAGCAGTTTAGGCGGACAGGGGATAAGTGGCTACACCTTC.

This chain links TRBV6-1 with TRBJ2-7, with a weak D call TRBD1 (5 bases). CDR1 and CDR2 (germline): MNHNS, SASEGT. This CDR3 contains 13 residues. The germline V and J ends were trimmed by 1 base and 3 bases, with 7 bases remaining between them. The CDR3 nucleotides read TGTGCCAGCAGTGAAGGACAGAACTACGAGCAGTACTTC. Protein: CASSEGQNYEQYF.